The clone carrying this T cell receptor beta chain has more than one count but fewer than ten. Its matching antigen is unknown. This specimen belongs to a study of T-cell memory formation after mild COVID-19. The CDR3 spans 12 residues. CDR1 ENHRY and CDR2 SYGVKD come from the germline V gene. V gave up 3 bases and J gave up 7 bases, with 9 bases separating them. TCRdb re-derived calls from the 5' RACE reads in MiXCR, one entry per CDR3 protein. The sample contains about 400,000 distinct CDR3 sequences, 16% of which appear only once. Regarding the study as a whole: Detection of some responders pre-infection suggested pre-existing cross-reactive memory T cells participated. Contracting clones from day 15 to 85 showed balanced CD4/CD8; later expanders favored CD4+. Proof of SARS-CoV-2 specificity was absent for the second-wave clones that crested on day 37.

Sequenced input: PBMCs or a T cell subset sorted from them (not recorded which). The chain couples TRBV10-3 to TRBJ1-1; tentative D call: TRBD1 (5 bases). The clonotype was recovered from a man between 18 and 29 years old who had mild COVID-19 (a few samples of this study predate the infection). Cell type and time point are not known. CDR3 DNA sequence: TGTGCCATCAGTGATCTACAGGTTGAAGCTTTCTTT. It codes for CAISDLQVEAFF.